These T cell receptor beta chains were read from a single sample in a study of tumor and adjacent non-tumor tissue in lung cancer. TCRdb reprocessed the multiplex PCR reads with MiXCR, giving one entry per CDR3 protein. The sample carries about 86,000 distinct CDR3 sequences, around 80% recorded once. Sample: distant non-tumor lung tissue. The receptor source for this set is a woman between 45 and 65 years old with non-small cell lung cancer. The CDR3 runs from the conserved cysteine through the conserved F or W. Fields, in order: J gene, clone size, D gene, V gene, CDR3 protein, CDR3 DNA. D genes are given only for firm matches. A row's size may be missing; if present it is once, few, many or a size class.

>TRBJ2-5|NA|NA|TRBV29-1
CNVGRGHQETQYF
TGCAACGTCGGCCGGGGCCACCAAGAGACCCAGTACTTC
>TRBJ2-3|NA|TRBD1|TRBV6-1
CASGRLTGDADTQYF
TGTGCCAGCGGTCGACTGACAGGGGACGCAGATACGCAGTATTTT
>TRBJ2-1|NA|NA|TRBV6-1
CASTLPGAYEQFF
TGTGCCAGCACCCTCCCAGGTGCATATGAGCAATTCTTC
>TRBJ2-7|NA|NA|TRBV29-1
CSVGEGGDEYYF
TGCAGCGTTGGGGAAGGGGGGGACGAGTATTACTTC
>TRBJ2-7|NA|TRBD1|TRBV5-5
CASRMSGQGNYEQYF
TGTGCCAGCAGAATGTCGGGACAGGGGAATTACGAGCAGTACTTC
>TRBJ1-1|NA|NA|TRBV11-2
CASSLDPRDPEAFF
TGTGCCAGCAGCTTAGACCCGAGAGACCCTGAAGCTTTCTTT
>TRBJ2-3|NA|NA|TRBV6-5
CDSSSASDPPSTDTQYF
TGTGACAGCAGTTCGGCTAGCGACCCCCCCAGCACAGATACGCAGTATTTT
>TRBJ2-7|many|NA|TRBV6-1
CASSTPLPIRF
TGTGCCAGCAGTACCCCACTCCCTATTCGCTTC
>TRBJ1-1|NA|TRBD1|TRBV6-5
CAGSPQGATEAFF
TGTGCCGGCAGTCCACAGGGGGCCACTGAAGCTTTCTTT
>TRBJ1-1|NA|NA|TRBV19
CASSINPTGNTEAFF
TGTGCCAGTAGTATAAACCCGACAGGGAACACTGAAGCTTTCTTT
>TRBJ2-4|NA|NA|TRBV6-5
CASSGSRVAKSIQYF
TGTGCCAGCAGTGGTTCCCGAGTAGCCAAAAGCATTCAGTACTTC
>TRBJ2-1|NA|TRBD1|TRBV28
CASSSSSQGKDEQFF
TGTGCCAGCAGTTCCTCGTCACAGGGGAAGGATGAGCAGTTCTTC
>TRBJ2-5|NA|TRBD1|TRBV2
CATERDSTFQETQYF
TGTGCCACCGAAAGGGACAGTACATTCCAAGAGACCCAGTACTTC
>TRBJ1-6|NA|TRBD1|TRBV4-1
CASTRQGGDNSPLHF
TGCGCCAGCACCCGACAGGGAGGTGATAATTCACCCCTCCACTTT
>TRBJ2-4|NA|NA|TRBV12-3/TRBV12-4
CASRLLEVKNIQYF
TGTGCCAGCAGATTACTTGAAGTCAAAAACATTCAGTACTTC
>TRBJ2-3|NA|NA|TRBV12-3/TRBV12-4
CASSQTNGSTDTQYF
TGCGCCAGCAGTCAAACTAACGGTAGCACAGATACGCAGTATTTT
>TRBJ2-7|medium-sized|TRBD2|TRBV11-2
CASSQPTSEINSYEQYF
TGTGCCAGCAGCCAGCCAACTAGCGAGATAAACTCCTACGAGCAGTACTTC
>TRBJ2-6|NA|NA|TRBV6-6
CASSQYMTVSGANVLTF
TGTGCCAGCAGCCAATATATGACAGTTTCTGGGGCCAACGTCCTGACTTTC
>TRBJ2-3|once|TRBD2|TRBV10-3
CAIRLSGGGDTQYF
TGTGCCATCAGATTATCGGGAGGGGGAGATACGCAGTATTTT
>TRBJ1-1|many|TRBD1|TRBV10-3
CAIGQGGTEAFF
TGTGCCATTGGACAGGGGGGCACTGAAGCTTTCTTT
>TRBJ1-6|NA|TRBD1|TRBV4-1
CASSLTGRGYNSPLHF
TGCGCCAGCAGTTTGACAGGGAGGGGGTATAATTCACCCCTCCACTTT
>TRBJ1-2|NA|NA|TRBV20-1
CSANPLYGYTF
TGCAGTGCTAATCCCCTCTATGGGTACACCTTC
>TRBJ1-1|NA|NA|TRBV10-2
CGSSEANTEAFF
TGCGGCAGCAGTGAGGCAAACACTGAGGCTTTCTTT
>TRBJ1-2|NA|NA|TRBV6-1
CATSELGDYGYTF
TGTGCCACCAGTGAGTTAGGGGACTATGGTTACACCTTC
>TRBJ1-5|NA|NA|TRBV4-2
CDSSQQEGSNQSQHF
TGTGACAGCAGCCAGCAAGAGGGAAGCAATCAGTCCCAGCATTTT
>TRBJ2-5|NA|NA|TRBV6-6
CVSSYGGSNQETQYF
TGTGTCAGCAGTTACGGCGGTAGCAACCAAGAGACCCAGTACTTC
>TRBJ1-2|many|NA|TRBV20-1
CSASNSYGYTF
TGCAGTGCTAGTAACAGTTATGGCTACACCTTC
>TRBJ2-7|many|TRBD2|TRBV20-1
CSATQLAGGPGEQYF
TGCAGTGCTACCCAACTAGCGGGAGGGCCTGGGGAGCAGTACTTC
>TRBJ2-5|once|NA|TRBV21-1
CVNTLRATGRQETQYF
TGTGTCAACACTCTAAGGGCGACAGGGCGGCAAGAGACCCAGTACTTC
>TRBJ1-1|NA|NA|TRBV6-1
CARSEGPEVFF
TGTGCCAGGAGTGAAGGTCCCGAAGTTTTCTTT
>TRBJ2-1|NA|NA|TRBV4-1
CASSLAPEGDEQFF
TGCGCCAGCAGCCTGGCGCCGGAAGGAGATGAGCAGTTCTTC
>TRBJ2-1|NA|NA|TRBV20-1
CSARTDITQFF
TGCAGTGCTAGAACTGATATAACACAGTTCTTC
>TRBJ1-4|few|NA|TRBV6-5
CASSYSGAGGEEMFF
TGTGCCAGCAGTTACTCGGGGGCTGGAGGTGAAGAAATGTTTTTT
>TRBJ2-7|once|TRBD2|TRBV6-5
CASSWTSGRSYEHYF
TGTGCCAGCAGTTGGACTAGCGGGCGATCCTACGAGCATTACTTC
>TRBJ1-1|NA|NA|TRBV28
CASSILAKGSFF
TGTGCCAGCAGCATCCTGGCCAAGGGGTCTTTCTTT